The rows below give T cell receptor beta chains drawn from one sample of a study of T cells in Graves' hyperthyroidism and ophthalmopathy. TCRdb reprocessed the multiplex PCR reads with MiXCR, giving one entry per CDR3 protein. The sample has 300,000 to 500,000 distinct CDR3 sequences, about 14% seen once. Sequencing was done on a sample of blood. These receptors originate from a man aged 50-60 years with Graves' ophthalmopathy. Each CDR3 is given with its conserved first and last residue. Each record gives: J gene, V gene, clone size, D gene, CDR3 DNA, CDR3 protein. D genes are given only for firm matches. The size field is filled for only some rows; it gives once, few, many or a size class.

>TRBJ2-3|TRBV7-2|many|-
TGTGCCAGCAGCGCCGAGGGACATCGCACAGATACGCAGTATTTT
CASSAEGHRTDTQYF
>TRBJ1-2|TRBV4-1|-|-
TGCGCCAGCAGCCAAACCCCGGGAATGGATGGCTACACCTTC
CASSQTPGMDGYTF
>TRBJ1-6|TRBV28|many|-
TGTGCCAGCAGTTTACACTCCAATTCACCCCTCCACTTT
CASSLHSNSPLHF
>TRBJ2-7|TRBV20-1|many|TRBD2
TGCAGTGCATCGCTAGCGGGAGTAATCGGCGAGCAGTACTTC
CSASLAGVIGEQYF
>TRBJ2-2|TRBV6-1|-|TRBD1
TGTGCCAGCAGACCCGGGACAGCCGCCGGGGAGCTGTTTTTT
CASRPGTAAGELFF
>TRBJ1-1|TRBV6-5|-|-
TGTGCCAGCAGTTACGGGACCAACGGGCGCACTGAAGCTTTCTTT
CASSYGTNGRTEAFF
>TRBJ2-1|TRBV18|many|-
TGTGCCAGCGAACACCGGCGTTTAGGGCGGGAGCAGTTCTTC
CASEHRRLGREQFF
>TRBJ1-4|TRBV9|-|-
TGTGCCAGCAGCGTAGAATCAGGGGCAACTAATGAAAAACTGTTTTTT
CASSVESGATNEKLFF
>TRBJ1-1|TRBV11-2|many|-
TGTGCCAGCAGCCCTCGGACGGGCGCTGAAGCTTTCTTT
CASSPRTGAEAFF
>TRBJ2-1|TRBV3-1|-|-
TGTGCCAGCAGCCAACAGGGGCCATTTGCCCATGAGCAGTTCTTC
CASSQQGPFAHEQFF
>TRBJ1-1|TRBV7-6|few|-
TGTGCCGTCCTCGGGGCTGGCACTGAAGCTTTCTTT
CAVLGAGTEAFF
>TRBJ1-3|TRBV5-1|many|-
TGCGCCAGCAGCCTCACCTCAGGACAGTACGGAAACACCATATATTTT
CASSLTSGQYGNTIYF
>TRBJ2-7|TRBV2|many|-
TGTGCCAGCAGACCACTGGCCTTTTACGAGCAGTACTTC
CASRPLAFYEQYF
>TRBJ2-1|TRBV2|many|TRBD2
TGTGCCAGCAGTGAAACCGGGACTAGCCGACAGTTCTTC
CASSETGTSRQFF
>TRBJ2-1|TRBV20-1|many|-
TGCAGTGCAGCCGGGAGCCTGTACAATGAGCAGTTCTTC
CSAAGSLYNEQFF
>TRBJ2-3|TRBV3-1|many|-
TGTGCCAGCAGCCAACCGATAACCGGAAGATTCGCGGATACGCAGTATTTT
CASSQPITGRFADTQYF
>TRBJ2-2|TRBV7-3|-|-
TGTGCCAGCAGCTCCAGTGGGGCCGGGGAGCTGTTTTTT
CASSSSGAGELFF
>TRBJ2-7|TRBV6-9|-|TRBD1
TGTGCCAGCAGTTATTCGGGACAGGATCCTTCCTACGAGCAGTACTTC
CASSYSGQDPSYEQYF
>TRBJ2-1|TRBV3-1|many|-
TGTGCCAGCAGCCACCCACCCCAGGGTCAGTTCTTC
CASSHPPQGQFF
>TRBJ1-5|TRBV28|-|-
TGTGCCAGCAGTCAAAGACGGATGGGCAATCAGCCCCAGCATTTT
CASSQRRMGNQPQHF
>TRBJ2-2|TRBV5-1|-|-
TGCGCCAGCAGCTTAGGGGTTATGGACACCGGGGAGCTGTTTTTT
CASSLGVMDTGELFF
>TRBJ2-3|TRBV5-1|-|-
TGCGCCAGCAGCTTCCGGGCCGTTGGGGAAGATACGCAGTATTTT
CASSFRAVGEDTQYF
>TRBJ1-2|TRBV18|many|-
TGTGCCAGCTCACCACCCCCGATTGAGAGATTGGGTGGCTACACCTTC
CASSPPPIERLGGYTF
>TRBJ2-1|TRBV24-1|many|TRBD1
TGTTCCACCTCTAAACCTGGACAGGGTGCTAATGAGCAGTTCTTC
CSTSKPGQGANEQFF
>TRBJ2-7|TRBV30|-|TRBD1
TGTGCCTGGAACCCCGGGACAGGGCTCTACGAGCAGTACTTC
CAWNPGTGLYEQYF
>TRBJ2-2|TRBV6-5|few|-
TGTGCCAGCAGTTACTTCAAGTCTAGCGCAGGCGGGGAGCTGTTTTTT
CASSYFKSSAGGELFF
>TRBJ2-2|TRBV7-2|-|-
TGTGCCAGCAGCTACCGGACGTCGACGAACACCGGGGAGCTGTTTTTT
CASSYRTSTNTGELFF